These 12 T cell receptor beta chains originate from one sample sequenced in a study of blood T cell repertoires in COVID-19. Some clones are missing from TCRdb's copy, which holds only in-frame ones; the method was immunoSEQ multiplex PCR. The sample comprises some 170,000 clones, 60% to 85% of which are singletons, and 8% to 9.5% rests with the top ten. Sequencing was performed on peripheral blood. The receptors were sampled from a man in his 60s with acute or convalescent COVID-19.

The rearrangement uses TRBV7-8 and TRBJ1-6; TRBD1 aligns across 9 bases. The ends lost 5 bases at V and 6 bases at J; junction bases unmatched: 2. The length of the CDR3 is 14 residues. Per the germline V gene, CDR1 is SGHVS and CDR2 is FQNEAQ. The CDR3 bases are TGTGCCAGCAGCCGGGACAGGGCTAATTCACCCCTCCACTTT. Amino acids: CASSRDRANSPLHF. The full variable domain, its missing parts supplied by reference TRBV7-8 and TRBJ1-6, is GAGVSQSPRYKVAKRGQDVALRCDPISGHVSLFWYQQALGQGPEFLTYFQNEAQLDKSGLPSDRFFAERPEGSVSTLKIQRTQQEDSAVYLCASSRDRANSPLHFGNGTRLTVT.

The chain links TRBV6-6 to TRBJ1-2; D gene unclear. Germline CDR1 reads MNHNY; CDR2 reads SVGAGI (reference sequence). V gave up 0 bases and J gave up 7 bases, with 9 bases separating them. CDR3 length equals 13 residues. The CDR3, as DNA: TGTGCCAGCAGTTACTCGATCGGGGTTGGCTACACCTTC. It encodes CASSYSIGVGYTF.

The V gene is TRBV10-3, the J gene TRBJ2-1; 8 bases are a match to TRBD1. The ends lost 6 bases at V and 9 bases at J; junction bases unmatched: 7. Germline V CDR1 and CDR2: ENHRY, SYGVKD. This CDR3 region has 13 residues. CDR3 DNA sequence: TGTGCCATCAGAGGACAGGGTCCCACTGAGCAGTTCTTC. This sequence encodes CAIRGQGPTEQFF.

The chain is built from TRBV18 and TRBJ2-3; the D gene is possibly TRBD2 (6 bases). The V gene lost 5 bases and the J gene lost 8 bases, with 17 bases spanning the gap. This CDR3 has 14 residues. The V gene's germline CDR1 is KGHSH and CDR2 LQKENI. As DNA, the CDR3 is TGTGCCAGCTCATCCGGGACTCTCCCCGGTACGCAGTATTTT. Translated: CASSSGTLPGTQYF.

J is TRBJ1-4 and V is TRBV11-2; possibly TRBD1 for D (5 bases). The CDR3 runs to 14 residues. V was trimmed by 3 bases and J by 13 bases, leaving 18 bases between them. Germline CDR1 SGHAT, CDR2 FQNNGV. This CDR3 reads CASSFHQGSGGLFF. CDR3 bases: TGTGCCAGCAGCTTTCACCAGGGTTCCGGGGGACTGTTTTTT.

The V and J genes are TRBV10-2 and TRBJ1-1, with 7 bases fitting TRBD1. The CDR3 loop spans 13 amino acids. Germline V gene sequence: CDR1 WSHSY, CDR2 SAAADI. V lost 6 bases and J lost 5; bases outside the gene matches: 6. The CDR3 here is CASRDDRETEAFF. In DNA form, the CDR3 reads TGCGCCAGCAGGGACGACAGGGAAACTGAAGCTTTCTTT.

This chain joins TRBV6-2 or TRBV6-3 and TRBJ2-4; a possible D gene is TRBD1 (6 bases). The CDR3 is 15 residues long. Trimming left V 2 bases short and J 1 base short, with 9 bases between. The germline V gene encodes CDR1 MNHEY and CDR2 SVGEGT. As DNA, the CDR3 is TGTGCCAGCAGTTACCACAGGGCCGCCAAAAACATTCAGTACTTC. It encodes CASSYHRAAKNIQYF.

V is TRBV3-1 (or the pseudogene TRBV3-2) and J is TRBJ2-5; D remains unclear. CDR3 length: 11 residues. Germline V gene data show CDR1 as LGHDT and CDR2 as YNNKEL (reference sequence). V was clipped by 2 bases and J by 5 bases, with 3 bases between them. CDR3 DNA sequence: TGTGCCAGCAGCCAATCGGAGACCCAGTACTTC. Its protein is CASSQSETQYF.

The chain recombines TRBV29-1 with TRBJ2-2; 7 bases fit TRBD2. V dropped 4 bases and J dropped 0; count of bases not matched to a gene: 11. This CDR3 has 17 residues. Germline CDR1 SQVTM, CDR2 ANQGSEA. The CDR3 nucleotides read TGCAGCGTTGGAGGGACCCAGCGGGGATCGAACACCGGGGAGCTGTTTTTT. Translating it yields CSVGGTQRGSNTGELFF.

The chain employs TRBV27 and TRBJ2-7, with TRBD1 matching 7 bases. The CDR3 is made up of 13 amino acids. Germline assignment: CDR1 MNHEY and CDR2 SMNVEV (reference sequence). Losses at the gene ends were 6 bases for V and 1 base for J; bases not matched to a gene: 3. In DNA form, the CDR3 reads TGTGCCAGCAGCCGGGACAGTTCCTACGAGCAGTACTTC. This codes for CASSRDSSYEQYF.

The CDR3 DNA follows: TGTGCCAGCAGCCCCGTCCCGACAGCAGGCGATGAGCAGTTCTTC. Residues: CASSPVPTAGDEQFF. The chain uses TRBV5-6 and TRBJ2-1; weak D call: TRBD1 (5 bases). There are 15 residues in the CDR3. Trimming pared 4 bases from V and 8 bases from J, leaving 19 bases between. Germline V gene data show CDR1 as SGHDT and CDR2 as YYEEEE.

The rearrangement links TRBV18 to TRBJ1-4; maybe TRBD1 (6 bases). The CDR3 is 14 amino acids. Per germline, CDR1 KGHSH and CDR2 LQKENI. The ends were cut back, 6 bases at V and 5 bases at J, with 13 bases in the middle. This CDR3 reads CASSPSQGNEKLFF. The CDR3 coding sequence is TGTGCCAGCTCTCCTTCACAGGGAAATGAAAAACTGTTTTTT.